This T cell receptor (beta chain) is drawn from a study of T cell repertoires in cytomegalovirus infection. TCRdb called the reads again in MiXCR, with one record for every CDR3 protein. Here the sample spans some 240,000 distinct CDR3 sequences, about a sixth being singletons. At least ten counts were recorded for this clonotype. This TCR was sampled from a human donor in good health (CMV status not recorded). Some clones in this sample may be carry-over from other donors' samples. The material sequenced was CD8+ T cells from PBMCs.

CDR3: CASSFPPTGSRETQYF. The CDR3, as DNA: TGTGCCAGCAGCTTTCCCCCGACAGGGTCGAGAGAGACCCAGTACTTC. V and J are TRBV7-8 and TRBJ2-5; the match to TRBD1 covers 7 bases. The trim removed 3 bases at V and 4 bases at J, leaving 11 bases unmatched. The CDR3 spans 16 residues. The germline V gene has CDR1 SGHVS and CDR2 FQNEAQ.